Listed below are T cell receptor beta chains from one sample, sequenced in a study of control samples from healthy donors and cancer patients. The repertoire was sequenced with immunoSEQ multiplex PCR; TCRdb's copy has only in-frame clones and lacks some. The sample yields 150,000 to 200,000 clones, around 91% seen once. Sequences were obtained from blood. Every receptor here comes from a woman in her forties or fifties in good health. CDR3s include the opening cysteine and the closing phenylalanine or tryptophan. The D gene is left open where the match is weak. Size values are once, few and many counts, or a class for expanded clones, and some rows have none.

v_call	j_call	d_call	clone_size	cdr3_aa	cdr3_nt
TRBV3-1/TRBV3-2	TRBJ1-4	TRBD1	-	CASSQEGTAGEKLFF	TGTGCCAGCAGCCAAGAGGGGACAGCAGGTGAAAAACTGTTTTTT
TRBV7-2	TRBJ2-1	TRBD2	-	CASSLASSASGGYNEQFF	TGTGCCAGCAGCTTAGCGAGCTCGGCTAGCGGGGGATACAATGAGCAGTTCTTC
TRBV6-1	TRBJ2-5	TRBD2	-	CASSEQGGRAQYF	TGTGCCAGCAGTGAGCAGGGAGGGAGAGCCCAGTACTTC
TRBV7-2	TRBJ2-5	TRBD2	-	CASSFYGTSGRAMRETQYF	TGTGCCAGCAGCTTTTATGGGACTAGCGGGAGGGCCATGCGGGAGACCCAGTACTTC
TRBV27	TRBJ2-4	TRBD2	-	CASSSLAGGPDIQYF	TGTGCCAGCAGTTCGTTAGCGGGAGGGCCGGACATTCAGTACTTC
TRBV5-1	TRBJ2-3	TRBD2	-	CASMSGGRTDTQYF	TGCGCCAGCATGAGCGGGGGACGCACAGATACGCAGTATTTT
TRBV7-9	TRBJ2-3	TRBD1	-	CASSWDRNTDTQYF	TGTGCCAGCAGCTGGGACAGGAACACAGATACGCAGTATTTT
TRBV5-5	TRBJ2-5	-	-	CASSLGTVQETQYF	TGTGCCAGCAGCTTGGGAACCGTTCAAGAGACCCAGTACTTC
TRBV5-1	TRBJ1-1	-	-	CASSLERVTEAFF	TGCGCCAGCAGCTTGGAACGGGTCACTGAAGCTTTCTTT
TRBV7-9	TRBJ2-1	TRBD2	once	CASSLAGLAGVNEQFF	TGTGCCAGCAGCTTAGCGGGACTAGCGGGAGTGAATGAGCAGTTCTTC
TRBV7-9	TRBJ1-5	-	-	CASSSDHRMAQHF	TGTGCCAGCAGCTCGGATCACAGAATGGCCCAGCATTTT